Sequencing of this TCR beta chain was carried out in a study of shared clonotypes between healthy human individuals. The study, taken as a whole, reports: Among a handful of donors, about 5% of naive CD4 clonotypes were found in common. The researchers took only blood, and tissue repertoires probably look different. Measured sharing among donors was expected to vary with sequencing depth.

With regard to this clone: Its cognate antigen is unknown.

TCRdb keeps only in-frame clones here, not all; method: immunoSEQ multiplex PCR. This sample carries 2 million to 2.5 million clones, about 94% of them seen once, and the ten largest clones take roughly 0.13%. The source material was naive CD4+ T cells sorted from blood. As for subset: CD45RA+ positively selected. This receptor was obtained from a man aged 18-30 years in good health.

CDR3 sequence reads: CASSLDGLKYGYTF. The CDR3 DNA sequence: TGCGCCAGCAGCTTGGATGGACTGAAATATGGCTACACCTTC. The genes are TRBV5-1 and TRBJ1-2; no reliable D call. The CDR3 extends over 14 amino acids. V lost 0 bases and J 5 bases, leaving 11 bases between the germline ends. In germline, CDR1 is SGHRS, CDR2 YFSETQ.